What follows describes a single TCR beta chain. The specificity of this receptor is unknown. The CDR3 is cut off 3 residues early in the read; its end comes from the germline J gene. Sequences SEHNR (CDR1) and FQNEAQ (CDR2) are obtained from the germline V gene (reference sequence). The CDR3 runs 13 residues from the cysteine to the phenylalanine. Of the CDR3's DNA, 30 bases were read; they are in frame from base 1. V loses 9 bases at its end and J loses 5 bases; junction bases beyond the gene matches: 8. Reading the label with the study, this specimen's treatment or condition is: autologous CTL019 cells: CD19 CAR with 4-1BB and CD3 zeta domains. The CD19 CAR incorporated TCR zeta and 4-1BB costimulatory signaling domains. Leukapheresis was used to collect the T cells for CTL019 manufacturing from peripheral blood. The DNeasy Blood and Tissue Kit was used to extract genomic DNA from pre-infusion T cells, peripheral blood, or sorted post-infusion T cells.

TCR beta chain deep sequencing was performed with the immunoSEQ assay. The authors' analysis ran thus. Only productive TCR beta rearrangements were used to calculate clonotype frequencies. This immuneACCESS table, as held by TCRdb, lists in-frame sequences with V and J called but not all clones. Of the missing ones, under half trace to an unresolved V gene in checked studies; the others have no known cause. That table furnishes V, J and clone size, whereas the DNA furnished D and trimming. This sample's table has entries for about 25,000 clones. The ten largest clones capture less than 2% of the sample. This sample stems from a study of TET2 disruption in CD19-targeted CAR T cells (dated by TCRdb to 2016 to 2019). Background on the whole study: No additional inclusion criteria were applied, and the number of samples was determined by the original clinical trial design and by sample availability.

General study outcomes and caveats: Conclusions about the patient's CAR T cells rested on extensive analysis of a single subject.

This TCR derives from a man aged 70 or older with chronic lymphocytic leukemia. The V and J segments used are TRBV7-9 and TRBJ2-7; 9 of the junction bases match TRBD1. The sequenced sample was CD8- CAR+ T cells sorted from cultured blood T cells, obtained for CD19 CAR T cell therapy. The sample's cell subset or site, from its label and the paper: CD8-negative CAR-positive T cells from the infusion product. The CDR3 has the sequence CARGGTGNNEQYF. The covered CDR3 bases are TGTGCCAGGGGAGGGACAGGGAACAACGAG.